A single sample gave rise to the 2 T cell receptor beta chains below, sequenced in a study of human T cells and chemical hapten exposure. TCRdb recomputed calls from the RACE reads with MiXCR, one row per CDR3 protein. The repertoire has roughly 120,000 distinct CDR3 sequences, around 10% of them found once; the top ten carry about 1.4%. Indicated time point: patch test 1, 2 weeks after DPC sensitization. The treatment here: therapeutic diphenylcyclopropenone sensitization with weekly scalp DPC. The source was whole blood, collected in connection with sensitization to the hapten diphenylcyclopropenone (DPC). These receptors came from a woman in her forties or fifties with alopecia areata. Some clones in this sample may be carry-over from other donors' samples.

In this sample, this clonotype turned up a few times. The chain employs TRBV20-1 and TRBJ1-1; the match to TRBD1 covers 7 bases. Per germline, CDR1 DFQATT and CDR2 SNEGSKA (reference sequence). The CDR3 loop spans 15 amino acids. The CDR3 region has the DNA TGCCTAGGGGTCCCAGGGGGGAGTAGTGGCACTGAAGCTTTCTTT. Protein sequence: CLGVPGGSSGTEAFF.

Here the CDR3 reads CASSQISYEQYF. The CDR3 DNA is TGTGCCAGCAGCCAAATCTCCTACGAGCAGTACTTC. The chain couples TRBV7-9 to TRBJ2-7; no clear D. The CDR3 spans 12 residues. The ends were cut back, 5 bases at V and 0 bases at J, with 5 bases in the middle. Germline CDR1 is SEHNR and CDR2 is FQNEAQ (reference sequence).